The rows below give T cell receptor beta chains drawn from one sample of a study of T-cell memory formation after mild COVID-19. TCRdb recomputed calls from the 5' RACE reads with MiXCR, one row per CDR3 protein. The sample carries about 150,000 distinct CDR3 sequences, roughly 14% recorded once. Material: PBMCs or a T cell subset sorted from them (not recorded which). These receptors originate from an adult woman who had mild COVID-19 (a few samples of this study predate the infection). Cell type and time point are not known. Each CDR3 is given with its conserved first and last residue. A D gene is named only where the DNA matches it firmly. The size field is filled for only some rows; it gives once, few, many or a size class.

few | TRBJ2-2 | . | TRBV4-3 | CASSQETGTRNTGELFF | TGCGCCAGCAGCCAAGAAACCGGGACACGGAACACCGGGGAGCTGTTTTTT
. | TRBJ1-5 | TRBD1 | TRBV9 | CASSTGQDSGQPQHF | TGTGCCAGCAGCACTGGACAGGACTCCGGTCAGCCCCAGCATTTT
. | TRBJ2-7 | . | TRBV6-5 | CASRRGVARDYEQYF | TGTGCCAGCAGACGAGGGGTGGCGCGGGACTACGAGCAGTACTTC
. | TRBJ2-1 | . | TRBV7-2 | CASSSQAGYNEQFF | TGTGCCAGCAGCTCGCAAGCGGGCTACAATGAGCAGTTCTTC
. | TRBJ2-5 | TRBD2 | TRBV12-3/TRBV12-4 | CASSLAGLAGASETQYF | TGTGCCAGCAGTTTAGCGGGACTAGCGGGGGCCTCAGAGACCCAGTACTTC
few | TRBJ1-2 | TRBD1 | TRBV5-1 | CASSLAGGTGEGYTF | TGCGCCAGCAGCTTGGCCGGGGGGACAGGTGAAGGCTACACCTTC
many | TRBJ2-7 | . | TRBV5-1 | CASSPDILYEQYF | TGCGCCAGCAGCCCGGACATCCTCTACGAGCAGTACTTC
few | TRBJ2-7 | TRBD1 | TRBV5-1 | CASSSQLTGARQYEQYF | TGCGCCAGCAGCAGCCAGCTCACAGGGGCGCGACAATACGAGCAGTACTTC
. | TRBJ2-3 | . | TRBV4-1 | CASSPAGAVTDTQYF | TGCGCCAGCAGCCCCGCAGGGGCGGTCACAGATACGCAGTATTTT
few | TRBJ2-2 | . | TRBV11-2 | CASSLAEHANTGELFF | TGTGCCAGCAGCTTAGCCGAACATGCGAACACCGGGGAGCTGTTTTTT
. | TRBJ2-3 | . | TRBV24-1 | CATSGPDKYTDTQYF | TGTGCCACCAGTGGCCCTGATAAGTACACAGATACGCAGTATTTT
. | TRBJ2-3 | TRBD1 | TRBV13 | CASSTSDRERDTQYF | TGTGCCAGCAGCACATCGGACAGGGAGAGAGATACGCAGTATTTT
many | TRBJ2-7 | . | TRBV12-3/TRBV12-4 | CASSLLYEQYF | TGTGCCAGCAGTTTATTGTACGAGCAGTACTTC
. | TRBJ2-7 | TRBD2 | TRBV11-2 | CASSELAGGPSEQYF | TGTGCCAGCAGCGAGCTAGCGGGAGGGCCCTCCGAGCAGTACTTC
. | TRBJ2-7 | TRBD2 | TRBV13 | CASSFGLAGNYEQYF | TGTGCCAGCAGCTTCGGACTAGCAGGAAACTACGAGCAGTACTTC
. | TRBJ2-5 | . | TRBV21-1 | CASPRTLQGWETQYF | TGTGCCAGCCCCAGAACCCTACAGGGATGGGAGACCCAGTACTTC
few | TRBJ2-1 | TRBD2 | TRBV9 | CASSVGGSAYNEQFF | TGTGCCAGCAGCGTAGGCGGGAGTGCCTACAATGAGCAGTTCTTC
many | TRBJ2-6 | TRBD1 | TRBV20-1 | CSARPTGSTGANVLTF | TGCAGTGCTAGACCGACAGGGAGCACTGGGGCCAACGTCCTGACTTTC
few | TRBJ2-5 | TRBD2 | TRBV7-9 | CASSFGGGVRETQYF | TGTGCCAGCAGCTTCGGCGGGGGAGTTAGGGAGACCCAGTACTTC
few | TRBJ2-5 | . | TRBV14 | CASSEGGLSETQYF | TGTGCCAGCAGTGAAGGAGGACTATCGGAGACCCAGTACTTC
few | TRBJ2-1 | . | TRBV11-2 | CASSKSAGLGDEQFF | TGTGCCAGCAGCAAATCAGCGGGCCTCGGGGATGAGCAGTTCTTC
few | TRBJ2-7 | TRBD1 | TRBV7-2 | CASSTGTATYEQYF | TGTGCCAGCAGCACCGGGACAGCCACCTACGAGCAGTACTTC
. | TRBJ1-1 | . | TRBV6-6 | CASREVNTEAFF | TGTGCCAGCCGCGAGGTGAACACTGAAGCTTTCTTT
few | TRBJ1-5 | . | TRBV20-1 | CSAGRANQPQHF | TGCAGTGCGGGACGGGCCAATCAGCCCCAGCATTTT
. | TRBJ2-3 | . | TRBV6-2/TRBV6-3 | CASKPASSDTQYF | TGTGCCAGCAAACCGGCTTCATCAGATACGCAGTATTTT
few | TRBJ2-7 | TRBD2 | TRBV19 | CASSSTSGRAYEQYF | TGTGCCAGTAGTTCGACTAGCGGGAGGGCCTACGAGCAGTACTTC
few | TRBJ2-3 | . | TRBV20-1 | CSATPRGRTDTQYF | TGCAGTGCCACTCCTAGGGGCCGGACAGATACGCAGTATTTT
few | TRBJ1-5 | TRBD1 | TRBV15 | CATSSRTGGLSNQPQHF | TGTGCCACCAGCAGCAGGACAGGGGGGTTGAGCAATCAGCCCCAGCATTTT
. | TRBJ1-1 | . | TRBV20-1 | CSAWEQTNTEAFF | TGCAGTGCCTGGGAACAGACAAACACTGAAGCTTTCTTT
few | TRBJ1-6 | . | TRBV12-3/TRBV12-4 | CASSWENSPLHF | TGTGCCAGCAGTTGGGAGAATTCACCCCTCCACTTT
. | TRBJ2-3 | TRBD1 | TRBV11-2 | CASSPTPTGGTDTQYF | TGTGCCAGCAGCCCCACGCCGACAGGGGGCACAGATACGCAGTATTTT
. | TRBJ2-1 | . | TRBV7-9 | CASSWGLDYNEQFF | TGTGCCAGCAGCTGGGGACTGGATTACAATGAGCAGTTCTTC
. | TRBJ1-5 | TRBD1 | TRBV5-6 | CASRQGTNQPQHF | TGTGCCAGCAGACAGGGGACGAATCAGCCCCAGCATTTT
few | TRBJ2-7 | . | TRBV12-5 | CASQLDRGEQYF | TGTGCTAGTCAATTAGACCGCGGCGAGCAGTACTTC
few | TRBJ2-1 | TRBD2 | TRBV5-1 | CASSHTGLAGVYNEQFF | TGCGCCAGCAGCCATACGGGACTAGCGGGGGTCTACAATGAGCAGTTCTTC
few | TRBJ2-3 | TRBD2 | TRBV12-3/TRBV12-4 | CASSPLTSGTSPTDTQYF | TGTGCCAGCAGTCCCCTGACTAGCGGGACCTCTCCCACAGATACGCAGTATTTT
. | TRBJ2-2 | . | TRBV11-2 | CASSLEFTGELFF | TGTGCCAGCAGCTTGGAATTCACCGGGGAGCTGTTTTTT
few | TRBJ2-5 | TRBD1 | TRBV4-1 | CASSQDGDRGQETQYF | TGCGCCAGCAGCCAAGATGGGGACAGGGGCCAAGAGACCCAGTACTTC
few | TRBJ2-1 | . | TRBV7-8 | CASSLSQGFSYNEQFF | TGTGCCAGCAGCTTAAGCCAGGGGTTCTCCTACAATGAGCAGTTCTTC